This TCR beta chain was sequenced for a study of blood T cell repertoires in COVID-19. Background on the study: Nucleic acid was either cDNA or gDNA, and it came from T cells, B-cell-depleted T cells, or PBMCs.

Original analysis: Nucleated cell number was recorded as an estimate derived from reference gene primer amplification. Libraries were prepared by immunoSEQ multiplex PCR; TCRdb keeps only in-frame clonotypes and omits some of them. The V and J calls and clone size are taken from that table; D and trimming were inferred from the DNA. The profile shows about 27,000 clones, under 90% of them singletons. The V gene end was trimmed by 1 base and the J gene end by 1 base; junction bases not matched to a gene: 5. CDR1 and CDR2 from the germline V gene are MNHEY and SMNVEV (reference sequence). The CDR3 loop spans 17 amino acids.

The V and J genes are TRBV27 and TRBJ2-2; 8 bases are a match to TRBD1. Sequenced material: peripheral blood. This TCR derives from a woman of 80 years or more with acute or convalescent COVID-19. The CDR3 DNA follows: TGTGCCAGCAGTTTATACGGGACAGGCGAGAACACCGGGGAGCTGTTTTTT. Translating gives CASSLYGTGENTGELFF.